This T cell receptor (beta chain) appears in the sequencing data of a study of OX40 agonist ivuxolimab in advanced cancers. General observations from the study: CD4+ and CD8+ blood T cells expanded clonally by week 6 at 0.1 to 3.0 mg/kg. Not determined was the antigen specificity of the expanded peripheral T cells. Clonal expansion among partial responders at 0.1-3.0 mg/kg ranked near the lowest.

CDR3 length: 18 residues. CDR1 is KGHSH and CDR2 is LQKENI in the germline V gene. V was shortened by 4 bases and J by 0 bases, with 21 bases between the two germline ends. Clones were read by immunoSEQ multiplex PCR, and TCRdb kept only the in-frame ones, dropping some. The sample records around 80,000 clones, over 80% being singletons. About this clone: What it binds is not known.

This sequence joins TRBV18 and TRBJ1-2; the D gene is possibly TRBD1 (6 bases). The specimen was CD4+ or CD8+ T cells sorted from blood, collected in a trial of the OX40 agonist ivuxolimab. This clonotype originated in an adult with an advanced solid tumor such as melanoma, head and neck, liver or kidney cancer. The CDR3 sequence is CASSLRTEWRGPNYGYTF. In DNA form, the CDR3 reads TGTGCCAGCTCACTACGGACAGAGTGGAGGGGACCTAACTATGGCTACACCTTC.